This T cell receptor beta chain was recorded in a study of identical twins. Findings and limits, study-wide: The presence of invariant MAIT and iNKT cells could partly confound analyses of zero-insertion sequences.

TCRdb independently ran MiXCR on the 5' RACE reads; one entry per CDR3 protein. The sample has around 370,000 distinct CDR3 sequences, roughly 9% seen once; the top ten hold about 9.1%. J gave up 4 bases and V 3 bases, and 5 bases lay outside the gene matches. The germline gives CDR1 MGHRA, CDR2 YSYEKL. The CDR3 sequence is 15 residues long. Comments on this clonotype: Its antigen is as yet unknown. This may stem from a read error, because a much larger clone lies one nucleotide away.

The specimen was naive T cells sorted from blood. J is TRBJ2-7 and V is TRBV4-1, with 11 bases aligning to TRBD2. The receptor was isolated from a woman between 50 and 59 years old in good health. CDR3 nucleotides: TGCGCCAGCAGCCATCTAGCGGGAGGATTATACGAGCAGTACTTC. This gives the protein CASSHLAGGLYEQYF.